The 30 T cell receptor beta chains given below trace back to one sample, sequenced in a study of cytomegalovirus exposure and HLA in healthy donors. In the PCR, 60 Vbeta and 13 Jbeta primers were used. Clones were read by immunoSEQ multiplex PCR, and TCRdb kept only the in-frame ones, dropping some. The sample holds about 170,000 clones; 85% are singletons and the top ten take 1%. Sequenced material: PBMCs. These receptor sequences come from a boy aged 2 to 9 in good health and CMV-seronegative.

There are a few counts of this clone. The CDR3 loop is CATSVQHNQPQHF. The CDR3 region has the DNA TGTGCCACCAGCGTACAGCACAATCAGCCCCAGCATTTT. J is TRBJ1-5 and V is TRBV15, with D hard to call. The CDR3 length is 13 residues. The germline V gene has CDR1 LNHNV and CDR2 YYDKDF (reference sequence). V dropped 5 bases and J dropped 3 bases, with 8 bases sitting between them. The variable domain in full, with the rest retrieved from reference TRBV15 and TRBJ1-5, is DAMVIQNPRYQVTQFGKPVTLSCSQTLNHNVMYWYQQKSSQAPKLLFHYYDKDFNNEADTPDNFQSRRPNTSFCFLDIRSPGLGDTAMYLCATSVQHNQPQHFGDGTRLSIL.

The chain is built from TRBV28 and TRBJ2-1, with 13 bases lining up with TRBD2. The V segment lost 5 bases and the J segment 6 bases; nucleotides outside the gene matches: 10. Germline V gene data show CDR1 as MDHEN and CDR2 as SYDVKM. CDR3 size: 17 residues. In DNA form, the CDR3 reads TGTGCCAGCAGTGGGATTGGACTAGCGGGAGTTCGCAATGAGCAGTTCTTC. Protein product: CASSGIGLAGVRNEQFF.

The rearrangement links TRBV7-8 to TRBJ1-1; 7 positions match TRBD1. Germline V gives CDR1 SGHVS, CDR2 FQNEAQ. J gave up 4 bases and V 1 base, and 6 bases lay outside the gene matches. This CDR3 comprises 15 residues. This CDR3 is CASSLGQGSSTEAFF. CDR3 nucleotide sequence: TGTGCCAGCAGCTTAGGACAGGGCTCCAGCACTGAAGCTTTCTTT. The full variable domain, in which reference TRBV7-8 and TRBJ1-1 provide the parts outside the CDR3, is GAGVSQSPRYKVAKRGQDVALRCDPISGHVSLFWYQQALGQGPEFLTYFQNEAQLDKSGLPSDRFFAERPEGSVSTLKIQRTQQEDSAVYLCASSLGQGSSTEAFFGQGTRLTVV.

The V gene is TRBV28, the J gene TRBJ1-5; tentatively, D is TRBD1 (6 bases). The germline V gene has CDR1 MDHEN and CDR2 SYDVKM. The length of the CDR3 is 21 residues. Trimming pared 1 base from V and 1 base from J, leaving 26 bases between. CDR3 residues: CASSLLNLTGRFMRSNQPQHF. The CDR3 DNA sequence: TGTGCCAGCAGTTTATTAAATCTGACAGGCAGGTTCATGAGAAGCAATCAGCCCCAGCATTTT.

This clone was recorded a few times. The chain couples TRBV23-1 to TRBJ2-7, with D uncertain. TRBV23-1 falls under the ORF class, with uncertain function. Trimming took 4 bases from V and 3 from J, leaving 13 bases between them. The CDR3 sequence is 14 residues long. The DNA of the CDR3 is TGCGCCAGCAGTCGCTGGCCCCTTTACTACGAGCAGTACTTC. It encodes CASSRWPLYYEQYF.

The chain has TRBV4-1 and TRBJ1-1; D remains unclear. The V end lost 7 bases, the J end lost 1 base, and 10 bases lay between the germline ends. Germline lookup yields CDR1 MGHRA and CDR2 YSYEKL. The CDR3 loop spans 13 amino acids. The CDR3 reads CASTRPGNTEAFF. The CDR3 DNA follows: TGCGCCAGCACCCGACCAGGGAACACTGAAGCTTTCTTT.

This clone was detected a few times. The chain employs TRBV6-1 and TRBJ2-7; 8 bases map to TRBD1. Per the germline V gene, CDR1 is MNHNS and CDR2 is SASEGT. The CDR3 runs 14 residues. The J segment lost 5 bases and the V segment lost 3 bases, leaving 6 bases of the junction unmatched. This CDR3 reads CASSDGQGYDEQYF. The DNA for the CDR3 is TGTGCCAGCAGTGATGGACAGGGTTACGACGAGCAGTACTTC.

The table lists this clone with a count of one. CDR3 nucleotide sequence: TGTGCCAGCAGCTTAGATGGAGGGACCCAGTACTTC. Translated: CASSLDGGTQYF. This chain connects TRBV11-3 to TRBJ2-5, with D maybe TRBD2 (5 bases). Trimming removed 0 bases at V and 7 bases at J, with 6 bases between. The germline V gene has CDR1 SGHNT and CDR2 YENEEA. CDR3 length: 12 residues.

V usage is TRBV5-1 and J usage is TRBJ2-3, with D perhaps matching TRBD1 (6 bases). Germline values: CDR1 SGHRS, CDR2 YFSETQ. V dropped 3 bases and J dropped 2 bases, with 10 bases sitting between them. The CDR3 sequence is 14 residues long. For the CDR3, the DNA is TGCGCCAGCAGCTCCCGGACAGCCACAGATACGCAGTATTTT. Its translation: CASSSRTATDTQYF.

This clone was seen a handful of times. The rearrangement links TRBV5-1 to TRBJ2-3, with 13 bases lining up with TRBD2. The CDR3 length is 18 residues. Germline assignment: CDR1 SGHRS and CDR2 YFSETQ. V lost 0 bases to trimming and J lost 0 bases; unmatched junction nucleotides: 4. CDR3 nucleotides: TGCGCCAGCAGCTTGGCCCGACTAGCGGGGGGTAGCACAGATACGCAGTATTTT. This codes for CASSLARLAGGSTDTQYF.

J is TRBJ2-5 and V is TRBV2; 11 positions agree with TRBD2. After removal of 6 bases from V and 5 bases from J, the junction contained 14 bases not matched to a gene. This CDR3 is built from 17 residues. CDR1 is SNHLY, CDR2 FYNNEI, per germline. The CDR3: CASRVTSGGLVRETQYF. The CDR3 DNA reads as TGTGCCAGCAGGGTCACTAGCGGGGGCCTTGTAAGGGAGACCCAGTACTTC.

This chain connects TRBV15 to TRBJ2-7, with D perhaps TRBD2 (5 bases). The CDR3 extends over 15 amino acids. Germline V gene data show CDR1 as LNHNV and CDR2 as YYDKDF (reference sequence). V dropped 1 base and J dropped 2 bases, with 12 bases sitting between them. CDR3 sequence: CATSRAREGTYEQYF. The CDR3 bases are TGTGCCACCAGCAGAGCCCGGGAAGGAACCTACGAGCAGTACTTC.

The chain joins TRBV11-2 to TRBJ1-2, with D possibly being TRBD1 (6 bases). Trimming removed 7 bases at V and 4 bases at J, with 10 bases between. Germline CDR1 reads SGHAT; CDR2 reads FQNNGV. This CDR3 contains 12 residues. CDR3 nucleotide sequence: TGTGCCAGCAACAGGGCCGGCTATGGCTACACCTTC. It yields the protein CASNRAGYGYTF.

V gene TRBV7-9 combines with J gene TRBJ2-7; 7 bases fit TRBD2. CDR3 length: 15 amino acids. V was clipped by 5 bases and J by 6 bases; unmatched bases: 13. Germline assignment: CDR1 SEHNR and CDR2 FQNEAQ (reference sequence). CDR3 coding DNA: TGTGCCAGCAGCCCCGGGGGAGGGGATACATCCGAGCAGTACTTC. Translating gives CASSPGGGDTSEQYF.

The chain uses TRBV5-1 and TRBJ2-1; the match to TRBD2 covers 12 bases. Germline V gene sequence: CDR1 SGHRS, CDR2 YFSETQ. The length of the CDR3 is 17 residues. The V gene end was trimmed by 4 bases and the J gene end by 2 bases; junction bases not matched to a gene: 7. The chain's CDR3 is CASSPGLAGLPYNEQFF. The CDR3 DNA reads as TGCGCCAGCAGCCCAGGACTAGCGGGGCTTCCCTACAATGAGCAGTTCTTC. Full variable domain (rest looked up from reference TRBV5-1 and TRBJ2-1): KAGVTQTPRYLIKTRGQQVTLSCSPISGHRSVSWYQQTPGQGLQFLFEYFSETQRNKGNFPGRFSGRQFSNSRSEMNVSTLELGDSALYLCASSPGLAGLPYNEQFFGPGTRLTVL.

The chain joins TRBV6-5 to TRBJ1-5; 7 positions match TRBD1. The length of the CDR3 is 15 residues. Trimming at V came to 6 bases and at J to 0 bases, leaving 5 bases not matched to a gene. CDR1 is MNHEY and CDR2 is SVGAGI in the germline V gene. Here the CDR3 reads CASRTDRDSNQPQHF. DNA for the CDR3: TGTGCCAGCAGAACTGACAGGGATAGCAATCAGCCCCAGCATTTT.

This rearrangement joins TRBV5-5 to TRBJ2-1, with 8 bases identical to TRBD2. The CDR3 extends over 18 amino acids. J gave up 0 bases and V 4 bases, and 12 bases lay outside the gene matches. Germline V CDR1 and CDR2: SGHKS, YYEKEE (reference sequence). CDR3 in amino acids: CASSRIGAGASSYNEQFF. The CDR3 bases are TGTGCCAGCAGCCGCATTGGAGCGGGGGCCAGCTCCTACAATGAGCAGTTCTTC.

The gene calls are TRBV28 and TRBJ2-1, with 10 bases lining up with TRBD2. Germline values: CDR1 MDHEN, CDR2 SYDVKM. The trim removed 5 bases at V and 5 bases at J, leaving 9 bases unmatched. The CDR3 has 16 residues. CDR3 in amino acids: CASSLQPGLANNEQFF. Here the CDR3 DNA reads TGTGCCAGCAGTCTACAACCGGGACTAGCGAACAATGAGCAGTTCTTC.

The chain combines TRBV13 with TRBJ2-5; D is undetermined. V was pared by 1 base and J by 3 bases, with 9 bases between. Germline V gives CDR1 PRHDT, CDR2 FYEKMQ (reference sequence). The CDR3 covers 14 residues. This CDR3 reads CASSLETNKETQYF. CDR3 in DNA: TGTGCCAGCAGCTTAGAAACTAACAAAGAGACCCAGTACTTC.

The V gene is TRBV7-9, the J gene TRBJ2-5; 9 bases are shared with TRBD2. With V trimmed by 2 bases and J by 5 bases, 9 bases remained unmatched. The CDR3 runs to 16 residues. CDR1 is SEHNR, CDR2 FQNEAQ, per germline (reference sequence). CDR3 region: CASSLQGLASGETQYF. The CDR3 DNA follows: TGTGCCAGCAGCTTACAGGGACTAGCTTCTGGGGAGACCCAGTACTTC.

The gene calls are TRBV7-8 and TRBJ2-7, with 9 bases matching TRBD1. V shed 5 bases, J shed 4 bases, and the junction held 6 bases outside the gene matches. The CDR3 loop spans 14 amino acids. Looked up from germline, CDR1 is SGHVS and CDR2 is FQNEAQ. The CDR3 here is CASSPSGQGYEQYF. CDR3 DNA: TGTGCCAGCAGCCCTAGCGGACAGGGGTACGAGCAGTACTTC.

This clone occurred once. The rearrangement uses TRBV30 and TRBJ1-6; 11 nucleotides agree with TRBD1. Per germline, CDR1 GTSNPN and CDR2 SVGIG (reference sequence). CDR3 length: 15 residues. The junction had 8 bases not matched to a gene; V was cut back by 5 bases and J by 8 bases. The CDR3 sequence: CAWVGQGARYSPLHF. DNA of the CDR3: TGTGCCTGGGTCGGACAGGGGGCGCGTTATTCACCCCTCCACTTT.

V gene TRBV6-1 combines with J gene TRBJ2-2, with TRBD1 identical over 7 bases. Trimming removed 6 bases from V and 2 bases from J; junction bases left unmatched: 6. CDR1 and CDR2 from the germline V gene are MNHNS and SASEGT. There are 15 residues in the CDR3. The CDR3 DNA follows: TGTGCCAGCAGAACCGGGACAGCCAACACCGGGGAGCTGTTTTTT. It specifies CASRTGTANTGELFF.

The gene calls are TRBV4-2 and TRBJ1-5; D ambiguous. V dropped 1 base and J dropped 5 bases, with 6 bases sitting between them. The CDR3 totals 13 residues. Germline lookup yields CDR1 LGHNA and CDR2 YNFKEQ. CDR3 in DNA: TGTGCCAGCAGCCAAGCCGCGGATCAGCCCCAGCATTTT. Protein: CASSQAADQPQHF.

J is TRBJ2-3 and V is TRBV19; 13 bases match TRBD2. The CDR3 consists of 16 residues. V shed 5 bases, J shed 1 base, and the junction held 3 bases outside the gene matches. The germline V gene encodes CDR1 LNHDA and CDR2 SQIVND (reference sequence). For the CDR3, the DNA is TGTGCCAGTAGTCCTGGGACTAGCGGGGGCACAGATACGCAGTATTTT. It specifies CASSPGTSGGTDTQYF.

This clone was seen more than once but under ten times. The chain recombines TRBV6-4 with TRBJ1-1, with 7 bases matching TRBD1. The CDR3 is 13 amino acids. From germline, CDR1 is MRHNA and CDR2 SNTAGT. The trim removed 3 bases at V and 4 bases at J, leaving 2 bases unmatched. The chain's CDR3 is CASSENRGTEAFF. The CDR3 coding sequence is TGTGCCAGCAGTGAAAACAGGGGCACTGAAGCTTTCTTT.

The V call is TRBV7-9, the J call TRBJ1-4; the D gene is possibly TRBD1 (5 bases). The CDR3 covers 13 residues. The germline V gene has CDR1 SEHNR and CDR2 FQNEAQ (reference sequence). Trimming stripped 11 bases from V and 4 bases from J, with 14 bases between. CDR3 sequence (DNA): TGTGCCGGCCGGGGGACGGGTAATGAAAAACTGTTTTTT. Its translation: CAGRGTGNEKLFF.

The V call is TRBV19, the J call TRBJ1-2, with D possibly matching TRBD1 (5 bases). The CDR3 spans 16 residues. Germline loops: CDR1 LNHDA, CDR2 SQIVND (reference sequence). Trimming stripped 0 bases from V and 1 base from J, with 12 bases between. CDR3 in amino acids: CASSIDLEGFNYGYTF. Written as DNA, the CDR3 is TGTGCCAGTAGTATAGATCTGGAGGGGTTTAACTATGGCTACACCTTC.

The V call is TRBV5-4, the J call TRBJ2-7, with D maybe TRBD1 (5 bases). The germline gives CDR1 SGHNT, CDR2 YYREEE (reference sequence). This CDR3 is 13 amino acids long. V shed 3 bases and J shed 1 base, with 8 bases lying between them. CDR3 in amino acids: CASSSRVSYEQYV. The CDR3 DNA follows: TGTGCCAGCAGCTCCAGGGTATCCTACGAGCAGTACGTC.

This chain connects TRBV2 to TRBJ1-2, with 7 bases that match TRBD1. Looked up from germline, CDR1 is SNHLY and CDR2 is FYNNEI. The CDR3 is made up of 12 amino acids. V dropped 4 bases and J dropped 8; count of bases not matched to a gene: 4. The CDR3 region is CASSAQGGGYTF. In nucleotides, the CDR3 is TGTGCCAGCAGTGCGCAGGGGGGCGGCTACACCTTC.